The sequence of this TCR beta chain was determined in a study of memory CD4+ T cells and cytomegalovirus serostatus. Using immunoSEQ multiplex PCR, the repertoire was profiled, and TCRdb retains in-frame clones only, with some absent. The sample holds approximately 30,000 clones, around four fifths seen once. To note about this clone: No antigen is known for it.

Overall study findings and caveats: The CMV-associated TCR signature appears largely within the CD4+ memory repertoire.

The sort gate was single viable CD3+CD4+CD8-CD45RO+ cells for memory CD4+ T cells. Trimming took off 0 bases at V and 5 bases at J, with 11 bases between the two ends. Germline CDR1 SGHRS, CDR2 YFSETQ. The CDR3 contains 15 residues. The gene calls are TRBV5-1 and TRBJ2-2; a weak D match, TRBD2 (5 bases). This receptor was obtained from an adult in good health and CMV-seronegative. Some clones in this sample may be carry-over from other donors' samples. Sequencing was done on a sample of memory CD4+ T cells from blood. The CDR3 here is CASSLEAGETGELFF. The CDR3 DNA reads as TGCGCCAGCAGCTTGGAGGCGGGCGAGACCGGGGAGCTGTTTTTT.